These T cell receptor beta chains were read from a single sample in a study of cytomegalovirus exposure and HLA in healthy donors. Assay used: immunoSEQ multiplex PCR; TCRdb lists only in-frame clones, some missing. The data contain about 95,000 clones, approximately 80% of them singletons. The sequencing input was PBMCs. The receptors were gathered from a middle-aged woman in good health and CMV-seropositive. Both conserved end residues are part of each CDR3. D genes are given only for firm matches. Size is stated for part of the rows, as once, few or many counts, or as a class when the clone is expanded.

j_call	v_call	clone_size	d_call	cdr3_aa	cdr3_nt
TRBJ2-3	TRBV14	-	-	CASSQGTKRSTDTQYF	TGTGCCAGCAGCCAAGGTACTAAGCGGAGCACAGATACGCAGTATTTT
TRBJ2-1	TRBV7-8	-	-	CASSLEILGTPNEQFF	TGTGCCAGCAGCTTAGAGATACTCGGGACTCCCAATGAGCAGTTCTTC
TRBJ1-2	TRBV29-1	-	-	CSATLQGMGYGYTF	TGCAGCGCAACTCTTCAGGGGATGGGCTATGGCTACACCTTC
TRBJ2-7	TRBV27	once	-	CASSFLSPLGEQYF	TGTGCCAGCAGTTTTTTATCCCCCCTAGGCGAGCAGTACTTC
TRBJ2-1	TRBV5-1	once	-	CASSFGGLSEQFF	TGCGCCAGCAGCTTCGGGGGTTTAAGCGAGCAGTTCTTC
TRBJ1-1	TRBV30	-	TRBD1	CAWAGQGNTEAFF	TGTGCCTGGGCGGGACAGGGTAACACTGAAGCTTTCTTT
TRBJ2-7	TRBV5-6	-	-	CASSLGVHREQYF	TGTGCCAGCAGCTTGGGTGTTCATCGGGAGCAGTACTTC
TRBJ2-5	TRBV29-1	-	-	CSVSLAGQETQYF	TGCAGCGTCTCACTAGCCGGACAAGAGACCCAGTACTTC
TRBJ1-4	TRBV6-5	-	TRBD1	CASRSGGPSEKLFF	TGTGCCAGCAGATCAGGGGGGCCCTCGGAAAAACTGTTTTTT
TRBJ1-2	TRBV9	-	-	CASSVDGYYGYTF	TGTGCCAGCAGCGTAGACGGTTACTATGGCTACACCTTC
TRBJ1-2	TRBV4-1	-	-	CASSQEAFDSAYTF	TGCGCCAGCAGCCAAGAGGCCTTCGACAGCGCGTACACCTTC
TRBJ2-2	TRBV6-1	-	-	CASSVSLAMNTGELFF	TGTGCCAGCAGTGTGTCCCTAGCAATGAACACCGGGGAGCTGTTTTTT
TRBJ2-4	TRBV4-1	-	-	CASSQDSLEREVNIQYF	TGCGCCAGCAGCCAAGATTCCCTGGAGAGAGAAGTAAACATTCAGTACTTC
TRBJ1-2	TRBV21-1	-	-	CATVPSSGGYTF	TGTGCCACCGTTCCAAGCTCCGGTGGCTACACCTTC
TRBJ1-2	TRBV2	-	-	CASLAGGYGYTF	TGTGCCAGCCTAGCGGGGGGCTATGGCTACACCTTC
TRBJ1-1	TRBV5-6	-	-	CASSLQMGPIYTEAFF	TGTGCCAGCAGCTTGCAGATGGGCCCAATTTACACTGAAGCTTTCTTT
TRBJ2-3	TRBV6-4	-	TRBD2	CASSVAGGTDTQYF	TGTGCCAGCAGTGTAGCGGGAGGCACAGATACGCAGTATTTT
TRBJ1-2	TRBV25-1	once	-	CASSYIYGYTF	TGTGCCAGCAGTTACATCTATGGCTACACCTTC
TRBJ2-7	TRBV10-3	-	-	CATAGGTGPGEQYF	TGTGCCACCGCCGGCGGGACGGGCCCCGGCGAGCAGTACTTC
TRBJ1-1	TRBV18	-	TRBD1	CASSPGTGVKGTEAFF	TGTGCCAGCTCACCCGGGACAGGGGTTAAGGGCACTGAAGCTTTCTTT
TRBJ2-7	TRBV13	-	TRBD1	CASSPRGQGAGEQYF	TGTGCCAGCAGCCCCCGGGGGCAGGGGGCAGGCGAGCAGTACTTC
TRBJ1-2	TRBV29-1	-	-	CSVANSNYGYTF	TGCAGCGTTGCAAACTCCAACTATGGCTACACCTTC
TRBJ1-2	TRBV29-1	-	TRBD1	CSVGDRGLGYTF	TGCAGCGTAGGGGACAGGGGGCTTGGCTACACCTTC
TRBJ2-2	TRBV9	-	-	CASSVGGRVGSNTGELFF	TGTGCCAGCAGCGTAGGTGGCAGGGTAGGGTCCAACACCGGGGAGCTGTTTTTT
TRBJ1-4	TRBV10-2	-	-	CASSRTAGEKLFF	TGCGCCAGCTCAAGGACAGCCGGGGAAAAACTGTTTTTT
TRBJ2-7	TRBV19	once	TRBD2	CASSMEAGGYEQYF	TGTGCCAGTAGTATGGAAGCGGGAGGGTACGAGCAGTACTTC
TRBJ1-1	TRBV7-3	-	TRBD1	CASSRQGDTEAFF	TGTGCCAGCAGCCGACAGGGCGACACTGAAGCTTTCTTT
TRBJ1-3	TRBV2	-	-	CASSESRGTGNTIYF	TGTGCCAGCAGTGAATCCCGGGGAACTGGAAACACCATATATTTT
TRBJ2-3	TRBV5-1	-	-	CASSLVFSRSQIRTDTQYF	TGCGCCAGCAGCTTGGTATTTTCCCGATCGCAGATACGCACAGATACGCAGTATTTT
TRBJ1-2	TRBV6-5	-	-	CASSSPQTPGVGYTF	TGTGCCAGCAGTTCCCCTCAAACGCCGGGGGTTGGCTACACCTTC
TRBJ2-1	TRBV4-2	-	TRBD2	CASSQALAGYNEQFF	TGTGCCAGCAGCCAAGCCCTAGCGGGGTACAATGAGCAGTTCTTC
TRBJ1-2	TRBV15	-	TRBD1	CATSRGTGGYGYTF	TGTGCCACCAGCAGAGGGACAGGGGGCTATGGCTACACCTTC
TRBJ2-2	TRBV4-2	-	TRBD2	CASSQDPGLGGGELFF	TGTGCCAGCAGCCAAGACCCGGGACTAGGGGGCGGGGAGCTGTTTTTT
TRBJ2-1	TRBV5-1	once	-	CASSLWTNGGNEQFF	TGCGCCAGCAGCTTGTGGACCAACGGGGGCAATGAGCAGTTCTTC
TRBJ2-7	TRBV9	-	-	CASSVGPSTPGNYEQYF	TGTGCCAGCAGCGTAGGCCCTTCTACGCCAGGGAACTACGAGCAGTACTTC
TRBJ1-1	TRBV10-3	-	-	CAIWGEEITEAFF	TGTGCCATCTGGGGGGAGGAAATCACTGAAGCTTTCTTT
TRBJ2-7	TRBV29-1	-	TRBD2	CSVEGASGGGLYEQYF	TGCAGCGTTGAAGGGGCTAGCGGGGGGGGGCTTTACGAGCAGTACTTC
TRBJ1-1	TRBV6-1	few	-	CASNLGVMNTEAFF	TGTGCCAGCAATCTCGGGGTAATGAACACTGAAGCTTTCTTT
TRBJ1-2	TRBV29-1	-	-	CSVRDPRHYGYTF	TGCAGCGTTCGAGACCCGAGGCACTATGGCTACACCTTC
TRBJ2-7	TRBV6-1	-	-	CASSVRSEQYF	TGTGCCAGCAGTGTTAGGAGCGAGCAGTACTTC
TRBJ2-5	TRBV27	-	-	CASSLGRVSKTQYF	TGTGCCAGCAGTTTAGGCAGGGTGTCGAAGACCCAGTACTTC
TRBJ1-1	TRBV28	-	TRBD1	CASSWRGQGLFEAFF	TGTGCCAGCAGTTGGCGGGGACAGGGGCTCTTTGAAGCTTTCTTT
TRBJ1-2	TRBV23-1	-	-	CASSQSRTAGELGGYTF	TGCGCCAGCAGTCAATCGAGGACCGCGGGAGAGTTGGGTGGCTACACCTTC
TRBJ2-7	TRBV2	few	-	CASTKGQNYEQYF	TGTGCCAGCACCAAGGGGCAGAACTACGAGCAGTACTTC
TRBJ2-5	TRBV9	-	TRBD2	CASSVGSGRELGETQYF	TGTGCCAGCAGCGTAGGGAGCGGGAGAGAATTGGGAGAGACCCAGTACTTC
TRBJ2-1	TRBV5-1	-	TRBD2	CASSLISGVGDEQFF	TGCGCCAGCAGCTTGATTAGCGGGGTTGGCGATGAGCAGTTCTTC
TRBJ2-1	TRBV7-6	-	TRBD2	CASSLGVAGGFGEQFF	TGTGCCAGCAGCTTAGGGGTAGCGGGAGGATTTGGTGAGCAGTTCTTC
TRBJ2-7	TRBV6-1	-	TRBD2	CASSDGLAGVTYEQYF	TGTGCCAGCAGTGACGGACTAGCGGGAGTCACCTACGAGCAGTACTTC
TRBJ2-1	TRBV18	-	-	CASSPPGFGLNEQFF	TGTGCCAGCTCACCACCCGGTTTCGGTCTAAATGAGCAGTTCTTC
TRBJ2-1	TRBV10-1	-	-	CASSRDFNEQFF	TGCGCCAGCAGTAGGGACTTCAATGAGCAGTTCTTC
TRBJ1-1	TRBV6-1	-	-	CASSDQGLGTEAFF	TGTGCCAGCAGTGACCAGGGGCTTGGGACTGAAGCTTTCTTT
TRBJ2-1	TRBV6-5	-	-	CASSYRGARDNEQFF	TGTGCCAGCAGTTATCGTGGGGCCCGGGACAATGAGCAGTTCTTC